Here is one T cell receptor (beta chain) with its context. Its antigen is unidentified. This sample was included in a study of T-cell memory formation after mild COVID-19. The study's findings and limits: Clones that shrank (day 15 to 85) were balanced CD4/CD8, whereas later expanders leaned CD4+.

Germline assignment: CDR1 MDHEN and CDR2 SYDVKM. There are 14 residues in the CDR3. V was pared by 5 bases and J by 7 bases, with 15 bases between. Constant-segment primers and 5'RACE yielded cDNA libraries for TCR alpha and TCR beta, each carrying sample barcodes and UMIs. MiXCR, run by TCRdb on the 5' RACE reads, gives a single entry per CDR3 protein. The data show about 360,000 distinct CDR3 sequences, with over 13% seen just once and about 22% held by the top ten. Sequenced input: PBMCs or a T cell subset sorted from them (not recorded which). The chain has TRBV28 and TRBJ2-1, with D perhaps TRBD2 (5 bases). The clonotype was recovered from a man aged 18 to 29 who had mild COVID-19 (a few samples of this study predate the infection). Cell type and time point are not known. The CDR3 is CASSAGLARNEQFF. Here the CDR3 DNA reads TGTGCCAGCAGTGCTGGGCTAGCAAGGAATGAGCAGTTCTTC.